This TCR beta chain was documented in a study of blood T cell repertoires in COVID-19. For the study at large: Some COVID-19 samples were acute and others convalescent; all came from the United States, Italy and Spain.

The ends were cut back, 0 bases at V and 6 bases at J, with 12 bases in the middle. The CDR3 totals 15 residues. Germline V lookup: CDR1 SGHTA, CDR2 FQGNSA. The authors' processing: Reference gene primer amplification yielded estimated nucleated cell counts. Assay: immunoSEQ multiplex PCR; the TCRdb copy retains only in-frame clones and omits some. V, J and clone size are taken as reported in that table, and D and trimming were inferred from the DNA itself. The table lists about 290,000 clones, approximately 80% of them singletons. The sequenced sample was peripheral blood. The chain couples TRBV7-2 to TRBJ1-5; D might be TRBD1 (5 bases). This clonotype was obtained from a woman aged 50 to 65 with active or convalescent COVID-19. The CDR3 DNA follows: TGTGCCAGCAGCTTAGCGTCAGGGTTATTTCAGCCCCAGCATTTT. Translating it yields CASSLASGLFQPQHF.